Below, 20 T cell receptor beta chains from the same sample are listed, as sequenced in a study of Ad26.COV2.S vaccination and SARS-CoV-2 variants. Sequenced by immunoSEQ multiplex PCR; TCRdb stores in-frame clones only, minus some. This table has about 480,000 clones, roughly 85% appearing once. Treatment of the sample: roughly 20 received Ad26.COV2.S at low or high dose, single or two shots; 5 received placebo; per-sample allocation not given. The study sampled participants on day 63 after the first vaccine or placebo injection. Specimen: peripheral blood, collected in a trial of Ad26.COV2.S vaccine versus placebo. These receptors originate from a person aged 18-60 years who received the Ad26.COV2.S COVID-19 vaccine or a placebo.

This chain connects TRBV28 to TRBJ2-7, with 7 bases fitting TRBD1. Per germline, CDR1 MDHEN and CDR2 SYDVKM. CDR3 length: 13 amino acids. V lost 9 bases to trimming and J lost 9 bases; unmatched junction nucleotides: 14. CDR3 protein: CASSGDRDLGQYF. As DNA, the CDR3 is TGTGCCAGTTCCGGTGACAGGGACCTTGGGCAGTACTTC.

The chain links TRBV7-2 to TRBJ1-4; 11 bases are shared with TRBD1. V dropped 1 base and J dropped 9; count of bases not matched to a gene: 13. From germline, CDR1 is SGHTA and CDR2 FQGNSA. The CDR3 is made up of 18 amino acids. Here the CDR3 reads CASSLDPLGGTGGKKLFF. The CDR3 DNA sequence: TGTGCCAGCAGCTTAGACCCTTTGGGGGGGACAGGGGGTAAAAAACTGTTTTTT.

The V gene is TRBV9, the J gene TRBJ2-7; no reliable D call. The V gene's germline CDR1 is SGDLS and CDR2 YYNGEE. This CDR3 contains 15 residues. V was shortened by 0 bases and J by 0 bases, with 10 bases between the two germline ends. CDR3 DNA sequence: TGTGCCAGCAGCGTAGGCGCCCGGCCCTCCTACGAGCAGTACTTC. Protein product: CASSVGARPSYEQYF.

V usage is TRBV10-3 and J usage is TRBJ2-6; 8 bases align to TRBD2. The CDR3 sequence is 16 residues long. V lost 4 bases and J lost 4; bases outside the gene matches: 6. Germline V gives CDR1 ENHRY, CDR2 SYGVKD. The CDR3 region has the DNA TGTGCCATCAGTGCGGGAGGGCCGCTGGGGGCCAACGTCCTGACTTTC. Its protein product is CAISAGGPLGANVLTF.

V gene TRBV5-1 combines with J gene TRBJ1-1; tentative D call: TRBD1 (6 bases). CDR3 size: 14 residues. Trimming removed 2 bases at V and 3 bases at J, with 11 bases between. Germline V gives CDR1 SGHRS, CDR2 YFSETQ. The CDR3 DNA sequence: TGCGCCAGCAGCTTACAGGGTCCCGACACTGAAGCTTTCTTT. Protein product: CASSLQGPDTEAFF.

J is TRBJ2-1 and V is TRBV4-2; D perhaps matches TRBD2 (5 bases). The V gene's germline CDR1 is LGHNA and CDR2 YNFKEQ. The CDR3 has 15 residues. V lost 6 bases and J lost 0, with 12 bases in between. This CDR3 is CASRKAESSYNEQFF. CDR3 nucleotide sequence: TGTGCCAGCAGGAAAGCGGAGAGCTCCTACAATGAGCAGTTCTTC.

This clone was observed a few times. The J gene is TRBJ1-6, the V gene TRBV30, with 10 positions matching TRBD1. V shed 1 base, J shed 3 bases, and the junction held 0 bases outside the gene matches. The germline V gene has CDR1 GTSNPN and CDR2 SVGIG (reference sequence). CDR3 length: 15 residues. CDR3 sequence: CAWSGTGGYNSPLHF. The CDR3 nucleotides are TGTGCCTGGAGTGGGACAGGGGGCTATAATTCACCCCTCCACTTT.

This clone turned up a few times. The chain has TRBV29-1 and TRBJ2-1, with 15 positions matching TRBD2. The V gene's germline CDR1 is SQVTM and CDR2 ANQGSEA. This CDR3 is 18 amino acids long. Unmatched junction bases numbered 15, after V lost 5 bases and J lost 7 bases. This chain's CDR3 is CSVRTSGRVGQKANEQFF. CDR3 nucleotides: TGCAGCGTTAGGACTAGCGGGAGGGTGGGGCAGAAAGCTAATGAGCAGTTCTTC.

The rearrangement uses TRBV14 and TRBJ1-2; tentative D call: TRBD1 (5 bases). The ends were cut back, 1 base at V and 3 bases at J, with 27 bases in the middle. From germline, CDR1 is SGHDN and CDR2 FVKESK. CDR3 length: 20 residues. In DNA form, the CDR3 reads TGTGCCAGCAGCCAAGGTGAAGGGGAGGGACCCCGGACCCTCGACTATGGCTACACCTTC. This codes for CASSQGEGEGPRTLDYGYTF.

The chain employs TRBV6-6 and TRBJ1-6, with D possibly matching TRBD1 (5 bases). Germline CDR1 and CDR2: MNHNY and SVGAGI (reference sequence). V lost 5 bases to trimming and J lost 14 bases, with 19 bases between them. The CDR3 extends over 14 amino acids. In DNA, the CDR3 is TGTGCCAGCAGTCCCGGCAGGCGCCGACAGACCCTCCACTTT. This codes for CASSPGRRRQTLHF.

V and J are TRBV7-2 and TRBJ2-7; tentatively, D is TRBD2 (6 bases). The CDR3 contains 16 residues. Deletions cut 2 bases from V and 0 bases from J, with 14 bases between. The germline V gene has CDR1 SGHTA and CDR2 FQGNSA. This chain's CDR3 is CASSLSVSGYSYEQYF. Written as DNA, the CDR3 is TGTGCCAGCAGCTTATCAGTTAGCGGCTACTCCTACGAGCAGTACTTC.

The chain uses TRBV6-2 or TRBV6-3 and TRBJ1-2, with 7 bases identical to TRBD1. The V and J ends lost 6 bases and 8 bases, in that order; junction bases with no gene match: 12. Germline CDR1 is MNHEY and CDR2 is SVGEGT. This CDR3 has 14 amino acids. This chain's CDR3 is CASRPSGQVVGYTF. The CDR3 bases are TGTGCCAGCAGACCTTCCGGACAGGTAGTAGGCTACACCTTC.

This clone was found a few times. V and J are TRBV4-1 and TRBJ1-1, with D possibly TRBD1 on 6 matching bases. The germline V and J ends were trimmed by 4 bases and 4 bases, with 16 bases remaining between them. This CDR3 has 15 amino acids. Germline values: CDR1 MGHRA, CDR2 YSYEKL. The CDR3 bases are TGCGCCAGCAGCCCCACAGGGATGGTTGGCACTGAAGCTTTCTTT. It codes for CASSPTGMVGTEAFF.

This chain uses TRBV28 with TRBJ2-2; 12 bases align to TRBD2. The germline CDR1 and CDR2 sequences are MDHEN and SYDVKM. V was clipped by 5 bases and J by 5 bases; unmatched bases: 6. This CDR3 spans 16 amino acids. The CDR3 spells CASSRLAGVNTGELFF. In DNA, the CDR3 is TGTGCCAGCAGTCGACTAGCGGGAGTCAATACCGGGGAGCTGTTTTTT.

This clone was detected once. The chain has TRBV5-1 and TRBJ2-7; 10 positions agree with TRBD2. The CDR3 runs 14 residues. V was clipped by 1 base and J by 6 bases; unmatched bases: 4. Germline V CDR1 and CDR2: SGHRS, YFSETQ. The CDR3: CASSLTSGTFEQYF. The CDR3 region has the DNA TGCGCCAGCAGCTTGACTAGCGGGACCTTCGAGCAGTACTTC. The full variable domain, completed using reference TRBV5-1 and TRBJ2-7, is KAGVTQTPRYLIKTRGQQVTLSCSPISGHRSVSWYQQTPGQGLQFLFEYFSETQRNKGNFPGRFSGRQFSNSRSEMNVSTLELGDSALYLCASSLTSGTFEQYFGPGTRLTVT.

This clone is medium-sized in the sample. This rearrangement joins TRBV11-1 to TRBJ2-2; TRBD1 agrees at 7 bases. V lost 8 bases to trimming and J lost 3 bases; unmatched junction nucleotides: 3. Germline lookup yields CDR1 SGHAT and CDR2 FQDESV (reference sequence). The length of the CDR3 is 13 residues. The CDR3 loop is CASAGTDTGELFF. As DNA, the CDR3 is TGTGCCAGCGCCGGGACAGACACCGGGGAGCTGTTTTTT.

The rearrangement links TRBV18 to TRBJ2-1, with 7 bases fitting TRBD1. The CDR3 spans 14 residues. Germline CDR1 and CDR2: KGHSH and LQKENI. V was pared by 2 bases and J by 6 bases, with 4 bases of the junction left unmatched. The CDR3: CASSPGTAPNEQFF. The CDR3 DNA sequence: TGTGCCAGCTCACCAGGGACAGCCCCCAATGAGCAGTTCTTC.

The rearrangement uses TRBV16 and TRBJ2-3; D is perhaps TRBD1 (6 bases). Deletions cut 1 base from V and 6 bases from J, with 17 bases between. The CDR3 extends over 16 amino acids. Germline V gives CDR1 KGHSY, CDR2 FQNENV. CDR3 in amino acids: CASSQFGQGYPDTQYF. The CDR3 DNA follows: TGTGCCAGCAGCCAATTTGGGCAGGGGTATCCGGATACGCAGTATTTT.

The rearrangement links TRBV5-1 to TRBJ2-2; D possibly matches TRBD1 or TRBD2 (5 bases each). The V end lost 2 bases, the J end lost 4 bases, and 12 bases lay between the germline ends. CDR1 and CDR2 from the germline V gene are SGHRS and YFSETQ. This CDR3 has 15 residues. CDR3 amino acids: CASSFARDRTGELFF. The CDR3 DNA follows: TGCGCCAGCAGCTTTGCCAGGGACCGCACCGGGGAGCTGTTTTTT.

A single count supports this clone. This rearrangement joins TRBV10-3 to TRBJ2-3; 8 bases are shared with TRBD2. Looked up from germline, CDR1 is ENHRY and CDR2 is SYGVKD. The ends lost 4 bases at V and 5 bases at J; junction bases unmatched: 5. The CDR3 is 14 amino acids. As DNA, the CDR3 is TGTGCCATCAGTGGGCTAGCGGGCCGAGATACGCAGTATTTT. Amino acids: CAISGLAGRDTQYF.